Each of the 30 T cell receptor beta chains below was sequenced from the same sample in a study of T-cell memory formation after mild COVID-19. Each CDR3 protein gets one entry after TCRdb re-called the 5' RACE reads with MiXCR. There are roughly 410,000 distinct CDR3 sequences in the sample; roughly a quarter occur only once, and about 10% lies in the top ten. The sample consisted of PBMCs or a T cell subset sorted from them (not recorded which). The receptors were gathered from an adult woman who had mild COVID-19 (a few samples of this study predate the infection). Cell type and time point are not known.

CDR3 bases: TGTGCCAGCAGCTCGGACAGGAATACGCAGTATTTT. This translates into CASSSDRNTQYF. The V and J genes are TRBV7-8 and TRBJ2-3; TRBD1 matches at 7 bases. CDR1 is SGHVS, CDR2 FQNEAQ, per germline. Unmatched junction bases numbered 2, after V lost 4 bases and J lost 7 bases. The CDR3 spans 12 residues.

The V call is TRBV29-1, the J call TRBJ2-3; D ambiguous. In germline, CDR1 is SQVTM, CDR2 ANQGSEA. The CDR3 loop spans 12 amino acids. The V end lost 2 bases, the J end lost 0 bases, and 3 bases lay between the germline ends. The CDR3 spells CSVEISTDTQYF. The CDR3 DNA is TGCAGCGTTGAAATTAGCACAGATACGCAGTATTTT.

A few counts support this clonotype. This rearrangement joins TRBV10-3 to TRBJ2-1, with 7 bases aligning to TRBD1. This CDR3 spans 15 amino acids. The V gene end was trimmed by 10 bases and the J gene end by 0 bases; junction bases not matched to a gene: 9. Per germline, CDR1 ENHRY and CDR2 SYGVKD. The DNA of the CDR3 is TGTGCCAACAAGACAGGGACCCCCTCCTACAATGAGCAGTTCTTC. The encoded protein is CANKTGTPSYNEQFF.

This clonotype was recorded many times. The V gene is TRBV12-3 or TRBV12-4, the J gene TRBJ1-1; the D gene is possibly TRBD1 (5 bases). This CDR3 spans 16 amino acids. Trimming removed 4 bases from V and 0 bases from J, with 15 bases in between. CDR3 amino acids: CASSSGGIGMNTEAFF. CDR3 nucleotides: TGTGCCAGCAGTTCGGGGGGGATTGGCATGAACACTGAAGCTTTCTTT.

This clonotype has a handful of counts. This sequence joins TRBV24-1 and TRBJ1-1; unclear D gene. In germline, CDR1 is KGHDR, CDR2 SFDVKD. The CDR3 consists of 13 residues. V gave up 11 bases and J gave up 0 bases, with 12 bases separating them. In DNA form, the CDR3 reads TGTGCCAGCGACGGAGGAATGAACACTGAAGCTTTCTTT. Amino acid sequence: CASDGGMNTEAFF.

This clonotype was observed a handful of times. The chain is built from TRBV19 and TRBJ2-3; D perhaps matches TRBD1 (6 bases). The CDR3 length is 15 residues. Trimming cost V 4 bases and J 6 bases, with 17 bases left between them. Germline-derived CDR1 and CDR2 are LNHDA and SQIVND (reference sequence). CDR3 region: CASSTRDTGWDTQYF. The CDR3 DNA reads TGTGCCAGTAGTACCCGGGACACAGGGTGGGATACGCAGTATTTT.

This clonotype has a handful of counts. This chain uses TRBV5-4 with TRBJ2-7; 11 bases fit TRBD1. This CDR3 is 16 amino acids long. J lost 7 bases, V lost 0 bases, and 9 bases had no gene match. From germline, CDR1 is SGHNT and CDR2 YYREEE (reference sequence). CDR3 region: CASSLEDRGRGMEQYF. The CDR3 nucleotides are TGTGCCAGCAGCTTGGAGGACAGGGGGCGCGGGATGGAGCAGTACTTC.

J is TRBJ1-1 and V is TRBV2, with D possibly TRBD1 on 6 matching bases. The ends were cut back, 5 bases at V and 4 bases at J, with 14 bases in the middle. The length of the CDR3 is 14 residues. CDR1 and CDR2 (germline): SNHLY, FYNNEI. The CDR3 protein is CASSRTGFITEAFF. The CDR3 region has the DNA TGTGCCAGCAGTAGAACAGGGTTTATCACTGAAGCTTTCTTT.

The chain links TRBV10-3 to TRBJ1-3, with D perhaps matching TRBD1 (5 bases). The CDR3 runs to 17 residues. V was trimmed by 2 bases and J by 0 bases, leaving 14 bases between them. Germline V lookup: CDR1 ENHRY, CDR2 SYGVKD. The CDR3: CAISEALGVISGNTIYF. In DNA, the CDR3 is TGTGCCATCAGTGAGGCGTTAGGGGTAATCTCTGGAAACACCATATATTTT.

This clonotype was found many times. The CDR3: CASSTGGNTEAFF. Here the CDR3 DNA reads TGTGCCAGCAGTACAGGTGGGAACACTGAAGCTTTCTTT. The rearrangement links TRBV2 to TRBJ1-1, with D maybe TRBD1 (5 bases). In germline, CDR1 is SNHLY, CDR2 FYNNEI. The CDR3 is made up of 13 amino acids. The V gene lost 5 bases and the J gene lost 1 base, with 8 bases spanning the gap.

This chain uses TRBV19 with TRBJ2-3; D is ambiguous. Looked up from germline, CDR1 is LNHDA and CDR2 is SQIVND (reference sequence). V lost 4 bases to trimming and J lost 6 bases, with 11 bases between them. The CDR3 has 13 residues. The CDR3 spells CASSTIRWDTQYF. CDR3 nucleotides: TGTGCCAGTAGTACTATTCGGTGGGATACGCAGTATTTT.

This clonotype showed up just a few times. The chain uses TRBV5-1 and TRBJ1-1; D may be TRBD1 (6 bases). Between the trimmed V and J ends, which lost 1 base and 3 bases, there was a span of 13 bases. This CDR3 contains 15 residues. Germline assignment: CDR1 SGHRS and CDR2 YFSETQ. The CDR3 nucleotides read TGCGCCAGCAGCTTGTTACAACAGGGCCACACTGAAGCTTTCTTT. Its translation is CASSLLQQGHTEAFF.

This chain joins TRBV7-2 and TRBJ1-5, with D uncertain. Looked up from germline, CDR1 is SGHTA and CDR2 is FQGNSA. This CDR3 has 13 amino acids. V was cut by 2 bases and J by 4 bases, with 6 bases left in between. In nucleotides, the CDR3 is TGTGCCAGCAGCTTATCCACAAATCAGCCCCAGCATTTT. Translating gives CASSLSTNQPQHF.

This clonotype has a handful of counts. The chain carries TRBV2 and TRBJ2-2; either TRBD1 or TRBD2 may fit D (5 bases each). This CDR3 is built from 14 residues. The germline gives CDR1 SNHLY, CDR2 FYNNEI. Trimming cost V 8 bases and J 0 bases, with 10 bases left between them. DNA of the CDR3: TGTGCCAGCGTCTGGGACGCGAACACCGGGGAGCTGTTTTTT. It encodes CASVWDANTGELFF.

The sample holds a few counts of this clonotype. CDR3 DNA: TGTGCCAGCAGCTTGCTGGCCTTAACGAACACTGAAGCTTTCTTT. Translation: CASSLLALTNTEAFF. The chain recombines TRBV7-6 with TRBJ1-1, with D unclear. Trimming shortened V by 3 bases and J by 1 base, and 12 bases separated the two germline ends. The germline V gene has CDR1 SGHVS and CDR2 FNYEAQ. The CDR3 consists of 15 residues.

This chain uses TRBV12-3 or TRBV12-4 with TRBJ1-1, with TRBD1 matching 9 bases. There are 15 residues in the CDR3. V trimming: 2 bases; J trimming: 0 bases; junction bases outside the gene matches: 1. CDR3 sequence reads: CASSLTGGMNTEAFF. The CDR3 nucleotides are TGTGCCAGCAGTTTAACAGGGGGCATGAACACTGAAGCTTTCTTT.

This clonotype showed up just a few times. CDR3 coding DNA: TGTGCCAGCACCGAAAGCGGGGGCGCCTGGGGTGGCTACACCTTC. It specifies CASTESGGAWGGYTF. V is TRBV9 and J is TRBJ1-2; D perhaps matches TRBD1 (6 bases). This CDR3 is 15 amino acids long. V was cut by 6 bases and J by 7 bases, with 22 bases left in between. Germline V lookup: CDR1 SGDLS, CDR2 YYNGEE.

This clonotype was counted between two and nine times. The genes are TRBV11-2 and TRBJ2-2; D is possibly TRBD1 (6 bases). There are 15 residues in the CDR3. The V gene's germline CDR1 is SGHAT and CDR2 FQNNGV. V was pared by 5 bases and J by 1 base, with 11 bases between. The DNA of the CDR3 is TGTGCCAGCAGCGCCTGGACAGAGAACACCGGGGAGCTGTTTTTT. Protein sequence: CASSAWTENTGELFF.

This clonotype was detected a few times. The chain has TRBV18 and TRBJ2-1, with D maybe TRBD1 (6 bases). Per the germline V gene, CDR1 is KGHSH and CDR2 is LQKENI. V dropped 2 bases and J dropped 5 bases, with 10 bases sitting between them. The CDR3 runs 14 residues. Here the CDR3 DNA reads TGTGCCAGCTCACCAAACAGGGACAACAATGAGCAGTTCTTC. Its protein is CASSPNRDNNEQFF.

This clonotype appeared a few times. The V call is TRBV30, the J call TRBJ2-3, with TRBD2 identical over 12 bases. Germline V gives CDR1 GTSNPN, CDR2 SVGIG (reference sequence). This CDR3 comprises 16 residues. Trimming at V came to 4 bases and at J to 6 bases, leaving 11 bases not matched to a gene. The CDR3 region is CAWNSLAGGPSDTQYF. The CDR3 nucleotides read TGTGCCTGGAACTCCCTAGCGGGGGGGCCATCGGATACGCAGTATTTT.

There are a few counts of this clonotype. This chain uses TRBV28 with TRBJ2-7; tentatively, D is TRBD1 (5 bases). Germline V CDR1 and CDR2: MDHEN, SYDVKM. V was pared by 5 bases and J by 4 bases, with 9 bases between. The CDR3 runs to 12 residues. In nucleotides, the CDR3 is TGTGCCAGCAGTCAGACAGAGTACGAGCAGTACTTC. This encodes CASSQTEYEQYF.

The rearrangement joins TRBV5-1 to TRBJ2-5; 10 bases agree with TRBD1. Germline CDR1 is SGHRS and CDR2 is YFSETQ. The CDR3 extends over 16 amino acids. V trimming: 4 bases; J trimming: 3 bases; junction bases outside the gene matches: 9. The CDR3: CASSPAGTGVEETQYF. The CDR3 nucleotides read TGCGCCAGCAGCCCGGCCGGGACAGGGGTGGAAGAGACCCAGTACTTC.

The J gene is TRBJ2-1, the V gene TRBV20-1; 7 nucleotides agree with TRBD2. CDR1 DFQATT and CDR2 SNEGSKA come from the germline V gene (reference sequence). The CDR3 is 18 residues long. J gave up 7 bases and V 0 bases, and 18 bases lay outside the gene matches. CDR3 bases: TGCAGTGCTAGAGATATTGGGAACAGTGGCGGGAGAGGGAATGAGCAGTTCTTC. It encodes CSARDIGNSGGRGNEQFF.

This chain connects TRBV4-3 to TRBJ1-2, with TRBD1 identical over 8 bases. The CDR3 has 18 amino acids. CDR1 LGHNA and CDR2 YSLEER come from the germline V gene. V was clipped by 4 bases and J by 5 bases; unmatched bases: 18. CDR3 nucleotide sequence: TGCGCCAGCAGCCCCAGATTGGAAGCAGGGGGCAGGGGTTATGGCTACACCTTC. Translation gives CASSPRLEAGGRGYGYTF.

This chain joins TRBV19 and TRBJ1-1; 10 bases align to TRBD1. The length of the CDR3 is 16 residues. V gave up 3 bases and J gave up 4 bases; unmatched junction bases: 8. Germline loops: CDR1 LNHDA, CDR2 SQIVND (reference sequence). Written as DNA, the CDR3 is TGTGCCAGTAGTATTTGGTTGGGACAGGGGACCACTGAAGCTTTCTTT. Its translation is CASSIWLGQGTTEAFF.

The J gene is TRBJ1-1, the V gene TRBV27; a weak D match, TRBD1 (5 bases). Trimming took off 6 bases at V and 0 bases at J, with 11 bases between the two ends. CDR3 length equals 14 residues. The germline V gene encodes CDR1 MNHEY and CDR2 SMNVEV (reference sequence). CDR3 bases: TGTGCCAGCAGATCGGGGGGTATGAACACTGAAGCTTTCTTT. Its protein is CASRSGGMNTEAFF.

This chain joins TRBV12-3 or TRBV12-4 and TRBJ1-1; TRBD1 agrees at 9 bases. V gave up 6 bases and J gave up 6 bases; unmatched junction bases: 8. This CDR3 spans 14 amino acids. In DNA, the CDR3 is TGTGCCAGCAGCGACCAACAGGGGGCTGCTGAAGCTTTCTTT. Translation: CASSDQQGAAEAFF.

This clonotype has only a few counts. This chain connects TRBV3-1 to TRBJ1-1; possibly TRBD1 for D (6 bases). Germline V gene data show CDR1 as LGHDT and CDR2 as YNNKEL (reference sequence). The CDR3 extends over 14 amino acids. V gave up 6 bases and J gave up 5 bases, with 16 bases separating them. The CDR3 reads CASRGAGDSTEAFF. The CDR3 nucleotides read TGTGCCAGCAGAGGGGCAGGGGATAGTACTGAAGCTTTCTTT.

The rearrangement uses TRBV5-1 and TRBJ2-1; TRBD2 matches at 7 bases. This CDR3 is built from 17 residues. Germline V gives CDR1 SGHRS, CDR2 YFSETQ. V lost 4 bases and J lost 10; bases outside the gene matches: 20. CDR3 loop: CASSRGVGVPRKGEQFF. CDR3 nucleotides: TGCGCCAGCAGCCGGGGGGTCGGAGTCCCAAGAAAAGGGGAGCAGTTCTTC.

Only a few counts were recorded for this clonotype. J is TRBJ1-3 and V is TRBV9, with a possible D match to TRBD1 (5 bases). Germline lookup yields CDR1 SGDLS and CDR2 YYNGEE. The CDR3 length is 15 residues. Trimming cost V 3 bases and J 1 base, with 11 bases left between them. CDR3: CASSGVGDSGNTIYF. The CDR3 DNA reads TGTGCCAGCAGCGGAGTGGGGGATTCTGGAAACACCATATATTTT.